Listed here are 17 T cell receptor beta chains from one sample, sequenced in a study of T cell changes during pregnancy in multiple sclerosis. Libraries were prepared by immunoSEQ multiplex PCR; TCRdb keeps only in-frame clonotypes and omits some of them. The repertoire holds about 60,000 clones, with approximately 91% as singletons. The material sequenced was CD4+ T cells from peripheral blood mononuclear cells, taken in the first trimester of pregnancy. These receptors came from a female donor with multiple sclerosis, enrolled in a pregnancy study.

The chain links TRBV5-1 to TRBJ1-2; 7 positions match TRBD1. This CDR3 region has 14 residues. Germline loops: CDR1 SGHRS, CDR2 YFSETQ. J gave up 4 bases and V 0 bases, and 3 bases lay outside the gene matches. The CDR3 spells CASSLEDRSYGYTF. The CDR3 nucleotides read TGCGCCAGCAGCTTGGAGGACAGGTCCTATGGCTACACCTTC.

The chain employs TRBV6-6 and TRBJ1-5; D gene ambiguous. V shed 7 bases and J shed 0 bases, with 10 bases lying between them. The length of the CDR3 is 14 residues. Per the germline V gene, CDR1 is MNHNY and CDR2 is SVGAGI (reference sequence). In nucleotides, the CDR3 is TGTGCCAGCACTGGGCAGTATAGCAATCAGCCCCAGCATTTT. Its protein product is CASTGQYSNQPQHF.

This chain links TRBV19 with TRBJ2-5; a possible D gene is TRBD2 (7 bases). This CDR3 spans 15 amino acids. Germline loops: CDR1 LNHDA, CDR2 SQIVND (reference sequence). V was trimmed by 7 bases and J by 5 bases, leaving 20 bases between them. This CDR3 is CASTPHRGAGETQYF. DNA of the CDR3: TGTGCCAGTACCCCGCATCGGGGGGCCGGGGAGACCCAGTACTTC.

The chain joins TRBV4-1 to TRBJ1-1; weak D call: TRBD1 (5 bases). Germline CDR1 reads MGHRA; CDR2 reads YSYEKL. V was shortened by 1 base and J by 0 bases, with 6 bases between the two germline ends. The CDR3 has 14 amino acids. The DNA of the CDR3 is TGCGCCAGCAGCCAAGCCAGGGTGAACACTGAAGCTTTCTTT. Protein product: CASSQARVNTEAFF.

This clone was counted once. This sequence joins TRBV15 and TRBJ2-5; D not resolved. The CDR3 is 14 residues long. Germline V CDR1 and CDR2: LNHNV, YYDKDF (reference sequence). V shed 1 base and J shed 0 bases, with 6 bases lying between them. The CDR3: CATSRGPNQETQYF. CDR3 in DNA: TGTGCCACCAGCAGAGGGCCGAACCAAGAGACCCAGTACTTC.

The V call is TRBV4-3, the J call TRBJ1-1; D ambiguous. The CDR3 has 14 residues. V was cut by 0 bases and J by 6 bases, with 11 bases left in between. Germline assignment: CDR1 LGHNA and CDR2 YSLEER. The CDR3: CASSQEPGESEAFF. For the CDR3, the DNA is TGCGCCAGCAGCCAAGAGCCCGGGGAGTCTGAAGCTTTCTTT.

This clone was seen once. This chain connects TRBV19 to TRBJ2-4; unclear D gene. The length of the CDR3 is 13 residues. Per germline, CDR1 LNHDA and CDR2 SQIVND (reference sequence). Trimming took 4 bases from V and 0 from J, leaving 4 bases between them. The DNA for the CDR3 is TGTGCCAGTAGTACCCTAGCCAAAAACATTCAGTACTTC. Residues: CASSTLAKNIQYF.

A remark on this clone: Sequence at one end of the junction differs from germline and may be a read error. This sample includes further DNA sequences coding for the same CDR3. The V gene is TRBV29-1, the J gene TRBJ1-2; 9 nucleotides agree with TRBD1. Germline V CDR1 and CDR2: SQVTM, ANQGSEA. The length of the CDR3 is 14 residues. CDR3 coding DNA: TGCAGCGTGGAAGGGACAGGGCTGAACTATGGCTACACCTTC. Translating it yields CSVEGTGLNYGYTF.

V is TRBV4-3 and J is TRBJ1-6; no definite D call. CDR3 length: 14 residues. The germline CDR1 and CDR2 sequences are LGHNA and YSLEER. V was clipped by 2 bases and J by 12 bases, with 14 bases between them. CDR3 in DNA: TGCGCCAGCAGCCAAACTGCCAGGCGACAACCCCTCCACTTT. Translation: CASSQTARRQPLHF.

The chain has TRBV27 and TRBJ2-5; a weak D match, TRBD2 (6 bases). The CDR3 has 15 amino acids. Germline V gene sequence: CDR1 MNHEY, CDR2 SMNVEV (reference sequence). The ends were cut back, 6 bases at V and 6 bases at J, with 20 bases in the middle. The DNA of the CDR3 is TGTGCCAGCAGCTCCCCTGGGGGGACCGTCAAGACCCAGTACTTC. Its protein product is CASSSPGGTVKTQYF.

This rearrangement joins TRBV10-3 to TRBJ1-2; TRBD1 matches at 11 bases. This CDR3 is 15 amino acids long. Per the germline V gene, CDR1 is ENHRY and CDR2 is SYGVKD. V dropped 3 bases and J dropped 12; count of bases not matched to a gene: 12. The CDR3 is CAISETPGDRGFDTF. In DNA form, the CDR3 reads TGTGCCATCAGTGAAACCCCCGGGGACAGGGGGTTTGACACCTTC.

The V gene is TRBV19, the J gene TRBJ2-1; 7 positions match TRBD1. Germline V gene lookup returns CDR1 LNHDA and CDR2 SQIVND (reference sequence). The V segment lost 0 bases and the J segment 13 bases; nucleotides outside the gene matches: 6. The CDR3 runs to 13 residues. The CDR3 region is CASSIDQNRGQFF. The CDR3 DNA follows: TGTGCCAGTAGTATAGATCAAAACAGGGGTCAGTTCTTC.

J is TRBJ1-6 and V is TRBV7-3, with TRBD1 as a possible D gene (5 bases). The CDR3 loop spans 16 amino acids. V dropped 2 bases and J dropped 7 bases, with 15 bases sitting between them. The germline CDR1 and CDR2 sequences are SGHTA and FQGTGA. CDR3 sequence reads: CASSLLGQGINSPLHF. CDR3 in DNA: TGTGCCAGCAGCTTATTGGGGCAGGGAATCAATTCACCCCTCCACTTT.

In DNA form, the CDR3 reads TGTGCCAGTAGTCCCCCGAGGGGGGAGACCCAGTACTTC. As protein: CASSPPRGETQYF. The chain carries TRBV19 and TRBJ2-5, with D possibly being TRBD1 (6 bases). In germline, CDR1 is LNHDA, CDR2 SQIVND (reference sequence). V dropped 5 bases and J dropped 5 bases, with 12 bases sitting between them. CDR3 length equals 13 residues.

In this sample, this clone turned up once. The chain combines TRBV6-1 with TRBJ1-2; D uncertain. Germline V CDR1 and CDR2: MNHNS, SASEGT. The CDR3 loop spans 12 amino acids. V was clipped by 2 bases and J by 5 bases, with 6 bases between them. CDR3 bases: TGTGCCAGCAGTGAATGGGAGTATGGCTACACCTTC. It codes for CASSEWEYGYTF.

The chain carries TRBV7-9 and TRBJ1-3; no reliable D call. This CDR3 is 12 amino acids long. The germline V gene encodes CDR1 SEHNR and CDR2 FQNEAQ (reference sequence). Deletions cut 5 bases from V and 9 bases from J, with 11 bases between. In DNA, the CDR3 is TGTGCCAGCAGCCCCCTGGGAGCCACCATATATTTT. Translating gives CASSPLGATIYF.

This clone has just one count. The chain carries TRBV5-6 and TRBJ2-3, with 12 bases matching TRBD2. Germline V gives CDR1 SGHDT, CDR2 YYEEEE. J gave up 1 base and V 4 bases, and 7 bases lay outside the gene matches. The length of the CDR3 is 17 residues. The CDR3: CASSTGLAGFGTDTQYF. DNA for the CDR3: TGTGCCAGCAGCACTGGACTAGCGGGGTTTGGCACAGATACGCAGTATTTT.